Presented here are 26 T cell receptor beta chains from one specimen sequenced in a study of T cells in women clearing cervical HPV infection. Here immunoSEQ multiplex PCR was the method, and the copy in TCRdb shows in-frame clones only, minus some. Its table lists 30,000 to 40,000 clones. Material for sequencing was blood buffy coat. The receptor set was obtained from a woman between 18 and 70 years old with a cervical HPV16 infection that either progressed to CIN3+ or cleared (not recorded which).

The sequenced part of the CDR3 DNA is TGTGCCAGTAGTAAGGTAGGCAGGGGTGCTATACTTGGCAATCAGCCG. This gives the protein CASSKVGRGAILGNQP. The entire CDR3 protein reads CASSKVGRGAILGNQPQYF. V is TRBV19 and J is TRBJ2-3; tentatively, D is TRBD1 (6 bases). The read halts 3 residues ahead of the CDR3 end, with the missing end drawn from the germline J gene. Germline loops: CDR1 LNHDA, CDR2 SQIVND (reference sequence). The CDR3 totals 19 residues.

In regard to this clone: The CDR3 extends 3 residues past the end of the read, so its final part is completed from the germline J gene. The J gene is TRBJ1-4, the V gene TRBV7-9, with 7 bases matching TRBD1. Germline V gene lookup returns CDR1 SEHNR and CDR2 FQNEAQ (reference sequence). The CDR3 loop spans 15 amino acids. V lost 5 bases, J lost 4 bases, and 7 bases stayed unmatched. The CDR3 DNA, read in part, is TGTGCCAGCAGCAAAGGGGGCAGGATTAATGAAAAA. Translating it yields CASSKGGRINEK. The entire CDR3 sequence reads CASSKGGRINEKLFF.

CDR3 amino acids: CASSLEGVGYTF. The part of the CDR3 DNA that was read is TGTGCCAGCAGCTTAGAAGGGGTTGGC. The rearrangement uses TRBV11-1 and TRBJ1-2; TRBD1 might be the D (5 bases). The DNA ends 3 residues before the CDR3 does, and the rest of the CDR3 is filled in from the germline J gene. V lost 1 base, J lost 7 bases, and 7 bases lay in between. The germline V gene has CDR1 SGHAT and CDR2 FQDESV (reference sequence). CDR3 size: 12 residues. Complete variable domain (other parts from reference TRBV11-1 and TRBJ1-2): EAEVAQSPRYKITEKSQAVAFWCDPISGHATLYWYRQILGQGPELLVQFQDESVVDDSQLPKDRFSAERLKGVDSTLKIQPAELGDSAMYLCASSLEGVGYTFGSGTRLTVV.

A word on this clone: The read falls 3 residues short of the CDR3 end, and the missing part is taken from the germline J gene. This rearrangement joins TRBV19 to TRBJ2-3; TRBD2 aligns across 7 bases. CDR3 length equals 16 residues. V lost 1 base to trimming and J lost 4 bases; unmatched junction nucleotides: 8. Germline assignment: CDR1 LNHDA and CDR2 SQIVND (reference sequence). This chain's CDR3 is CASSIGSGGGSDTQYF. Incomplete CDR3 DNA: TGTGCCAGTAGTATAGGATCGGGGGGAGGCTCAGATACG.

Points on this clone: The read stops 3 residues short of the end of the CDR3; the missing end is completed from the germline J gene. The rearrangement links TRBV5-6 to TRBJ2-7, with 7 positions matching TRBD1. CDR1 and CDR2 (germline): SGHDT, YYEEEE. CDR3 size: 12 residues. The V and J ends lost 1 base and 6 bases, in that order; junction bases with no gene match: 1. The CDR3 is CASSLRGPEQYF. The DNA read from the CDR3 is TGTGCCAGCAGCTTGAGGGGGCCCGAG.

The chain's CDR3 is CASSPESRGDGYTF. The part of the CDR3 DNA that was read is TGTGCCAGCAGCCCAGAGAGCAGGGGAGATGGC. The chain carries TRBV14 and TRBJ1-2; TRBD1 is a possible D gene (6 bases). The read stops 3 residues short of the end of the CDR3; the missing end is completed from the germline J gene. V was cut by 4 bases and J by 6 bases, with 15 bases left in between. The CDR3 covers 14 residues. Germline loops: CDR1 SGHDN, CDR2 FVKESK.

On this clone itself: The read ends 3 residues shy of where the CDR3 ends; the end is completed using the germline J gene. This chain uses TRBV5-4 with TRBJ1-1; a possible D gene is TRBD1 (6 bases). The CDR3 is 15 amino acids. V lost 3 bases, J lost 3 bases, and 15 bases lay in between. Germline loops: CDR1 SGHNT, CDR2 YYREEE (reference sequence). The sequenced CDR3 bases are TGTGCCAGCAGCTCCACGGACAGAGGGGACACTGAA. Its translation: CASSSTDRGDTE. The full CDR3 protein reads CASSSTDRGDTEAFF.

About this clone itself: The read finishes 3 residues shy of the CDR3 end, and the germline J gene is used to complete it. V and J are TRBV20-1 and TRBJ2-5, with a possible D match to TRBD1 (5 bases). The CDR3 extends over 14 amino acids. Germline V gene sequence: CDR1 DFQATT, CDR2 SNEGSKA (reference sequence). V lost 4 bases and J 4 bases, leaving 16 bases between the germline ends. CDR3 DNA, as far as it was read: TGCAGTGCTACCCGTTGGGGCTTAGCAGAGACC. Protein sequence: CSATRWGLAET. The CDR3, in full, reads CSATRWGLAETQYF.

Turning to this clone: The sequence runs out 3 residues before the end of the CDR3; the remainder is reconstructed from the germline J gene. The rearrangement joins TRBV23-1 to TRBJ2-4; D might be TRBD1 (5 bases). TRBV23-1 is annotated as an ORF whose role is uncertain. The CDR3 runs to 15 residues. CDR3 residues: CASSYRSILTYGQYF. The sequenced part of the CDR3 DNA is TGCGCCAGCAGCTACAGGAGTATTCTAACCTATGGT.

Points on this clone: The read ends 3 residues early relative to the CDR3; the germline J gene fills the gap. J is TRBJ1-4 and V is TRBV20-1; unclear D gene. Germline V gives CDR1 DFQATT, CDR2 SNEGSKA (reference sequence). The CDR3 is 12 amino acids. CDR3 residues: CSARDSGSPLFF. The sequenced part of the CDR3 DNA is TGCAGTGCTAGAGATTCAGGTTCACCA.

Partial CDR3 DNA: TGTGCCAGTAGTATCCTAGCGGGGGGTAACTACGAG. It specifies CASSILAGGNYE. The entire CDR3 reads CASSILAGGNYEQYF. The chain carries TRBV19 and TRBJ2-7; 11 positions agree with TRBD2. Read coverage stops 3 residues before the CDR3 terminus; the germline J gene supplies the remainder. From germline, CDR1 is LNHDA and CDR2 SQIVND (reference sequence). The CDR3 extends over 15 amino acids. J lost 3 bases, V lost 3 bases, and 4 bases had no gene match.

Notes on this clone: Sequencing ends 3 residues short of the CDR3 end; the germline J gene provides the rest. This sequence joins TRBV19 and TRBJ1-1, with D maybe TRBD1 (5 bases). CDR1 LNHDA and CDR2 SQIVND come from the germline V gene (reference sequence). The CDR3 consists of 15 residues. The CDR3 here is CASSGLGGGQETAFF. CDR3 DNA (partial): TGTGCCAGTTCCGGGCTCGGGGGAGGCCAAGAGACA.

About this clone itself: Read data end 3 residues before the CDR3 end; the end is taken from the germline J gene. The chain combines TRBV18 with TRBJ2-3, with TRBD2 as a possible D gene (5 bases). CDR1 and CDR2 from the germline V gene are KGHSH and LQKENI. V was clipped by 3 bases and J by 1 base, with 17 bases between them. CDR3 length: 17 residues. CDR3 DNA, as far as it was read: TGTGCCAGCTCACCCCAAGGAACGGGGAGTGGCACAGATACG. It is translated as CASSPQGTGSGTDT. The full CDR3 reads CASSPQGTGSGTDTQYF.

Note on this clone: The read is 3 residues too short to cover the CDR3 end, so that end is filled in from the germline J gene. The J gene is TRBJ2-1, the V gene TRBV9; D may be TRBD2 (7 bases). In germline, CDR1 is SGDLS, CDR2 YYNGEE. The V gene lost 3 bases and the J gene lost 9 bases, with 16 bases spanning the gap. The CDR3 sequence is 14 residues long. The part of the CDR3 DNA that was read is TGTGCCAGCAGCGGGGAGGGGGGGACCGGTGAG. It specifies CASSGEGGTGE. The full-length CDR3 reads as CASSGEGGTGEQFF. Supplemented by reference TRBV9 and TRBJ2-1, the full variable domain reads DSGVTQTPKHLITATGQRVTLRCSPRSGDLSVYWYQQSLDQGLQFLIQYYNGEERAKGNILERFSAQQFPDLHSELNLSSLELGDSALYFCASSGEGGTGEQFFGPGTRLTVL.

With regard to this clone: The CDR3 end lies 3 residues beyond the end of the read and is filled in from the germline J gene. This sequence joins TRBV2 and TRBJ2-7; 8 bases match TRBD2. From germline, CDR1 is SNHLY and CDR2 FYNNEI. CDR3 length: 15 amino acids. Unmatched junction bases numbered 8, after V lost 5 bases and J lost 2 bases. The CDR3 loop reads CASSRNPGGAYEQYF. The covered CDR3 bases are TGTGCCAGCAGTCGTAACCCCGGGGGGGCCTACGAG.

About this clone itself: The read ends 3 residues shy of where the CDR3 ends; the end is completed using the germline J gene. The chain carries TRBV11-2 and TRBJ2-1, with D uncertain. The CDR3 is made up of 13 amino acids. V lost 8 bases to trimming and J lost 3 bases, with 11 bases between them. In germline, CDR1 is SGHAT, CDR2 FQNNGV. The CDR3 DNA, read in part, is TGTGCCAGCGGCCCCAGGCGCTACAATGAG. As protein: CASGPRRYNE. The CDR3 reads in full as CASGPRRYNEQFF.

Comments on this clone: The read halts 3 residues ahead of the CDR3 end, with the missing end drawn from the germline J gene. The J gene is TRBJ1-6, the V gene TRBV6-2 or TRBV6-3; possible D gene TRBD1, 5 bases. The CDR3 totals 14 residues. V lost 6 bases and J 6 bases, leaving 12 bases between the germline ends. Looked up from germline, CDR1 is MNHEY and CDR2 is SVGEGT. The chain's CDR3 is CASSQDTANSPLHF. CDR3 bases read: TGTGCCAGCAGCCAGGACACCGCTAATTCACCC.

As concerns this clone: Read data end 3 residues before the CDR3 end; the end is taken from the germline J gene. This same CDR3 is encoded by further DNA sequences in the sample. This rearrangement joins TRBV9 to TRBJ2-7; the match to TRBD1 covers 8 bases. This CDR3 spans 14 amino acids. The trim removed 3 bases at V and 3 bases at J, leaving 5 bases unmatched. Germline loops: CDR1 SGDLS, CDR2 YYNGEE. The DNA read from the CDR3 is TGTGCCAGCAGCGGACAGGGGATCGGCTACGAG. Amino acids: CASSGQGIGYE. The CDR3 reads in full as CASSGQGIGYEQYF. Based on the CDR3 plus reference TRBV9 and TRBJ2-7, the full variable domain is DSGVTQTPKHLITATGQRVTLRCSPRSGDLSVYWYQQSLDQGLQFLIQYYNGEERAKGNILERFSAQQFPDLHSELNLSSLELGDSALYFCASSGQGIGYEQYFGPGTRLTVT.

Notes on this clone: The observed sequence ends 3 residues before the CDR3 terminus, with the missing tail filled in from the germline J gene. This chain links TRBV7-2 with TRBJ1-2, with D maybe TRBD1 (5 bases). The V and J ends lost 3 bases and 6 bases respectively, with 8 bases between them. The germline CDR1 and CDR2 sequences are SGHTA and FQGNSA. The CDR3 extends over 12 amino acids. CDR3 DNA, as far as it was read: TGTGCCAGCAGCTTGATCAGGGATGGC. Encoded protein: CASSLIRDG. The full CDR3 protein reads CASSLIRDGYTF.

In regard to this clone: The read comes to an end 3 residues before the CDR3 does, leaving the germline J gene to fill in the end. The chain links TRBV2 to TRBJ1-2; D might be TRBD1 (6 bases). V was trimmed by 1 base and J by 2 bases, leaving 11 bases between them. The germline V gene encodes CDR1 SNHLY and CDR2 FYNNEI. This CDR3 spans 15 amino acids. The CDR3 spells CASSEGFTGNYGYTF. CDR3 DNA (partial): TGTGCCAGCAGTGAAGGTTTTACAGGGAACTATGGC.

This clone counts as medium-sized (0.01 to 0.1%) by frequency. Read data end 3 residues before the CDR3 end; the end is taken from the germline J gene. The genes are TRBV5-1 and TRBJ2-1; TRBD2 agrees at 11 bases. The CDR3 runs 15 residues. The junction had 3 bases not matched to a gene; V was cut back by 2 bases and J by 5 bases. Germline V gene sequence: CDR1 SGHRS, CDR2 YFSETQ. The CDR3 loop reads CASSLLAGADNEQFF. CDR3 bases read: TGCGCCAGCAGCTTACTAGCGGGGGCCGACAATGAG.

Note on this clone: The read terminates 3 residues before the CDR3 end, so the remaining end is supplied by the germline J gene. The V and J genes are TRBV7-3 and TRBJ2-3; 9 bases fit TRBD1. This CDR3 is 14 amino acids long. Per the germline V gene, CDR1 is SGHTA and CDR2 is FQGTGA. Trimming took 4 bases from V and 3 from J; bases not matched to a gene: 2. The CDR3 bases that were read are TGTGCCAGCAGCTCACAGGGGGCGACAGATACG. Its translation: CASSSQGATDT. The whole CDR3 sequence reads CASSSQGATDTQYF.

The sequenced CDR3 bases are TGTGCCAGCAGCTCGGGGAGGTACAGTCAGCCC. As protein: CASSSGRYSQP. The whole CDR3 sequence reads CASSSGRYSQPQHF. The chain is built from TRBV5-8 and TRBJ1-5; D is ambiguous. The sequenced fragment ends 3 residues before the CDR3 boundary, so the rest is inferred from the germline J gene. This CDR3 spans 14 amino acids. The germline CDR1 and CDR2 sequences are SGHTS and YDEGEE. V dropped 3 bases and J dropped 6 bases, with 13 bases sitting between them.

A word on this clone: The read halts 3 residues ahead of the CDR3 end, with the missing end drawn from the germline J gene. V usage is TRBV20-1 and J usage is TRBJ2-1; no firm D call. Between the trimmed V and J ends, which lost 3 bases and 7 bases, there was a span of 10 bases. Germline lookup yields CDR1 DFQATT and CDR2 SNEGSKA (reference sequence). The CDR3 is 12 residues long. The CDR3 is CSARVLENEQFF. The covered CDR3 bases are TGCAGTGCTAGGGTTCTAGAAAATGAG.

This clone is classed as medium-sized (0.01 to 0.1%) by frequency. CDR3 sequence reads: CASRGGTGASYEQYF. Incomplete CDR3 DNA: TGTGCCAGCCGAGGGGGGACAGGGGCTTCCTACGAG. The gene calls are TRBV7-2 and TRBJ2-7; 10 nucleotides align to TRBD1. The read comes to an end 3 residues before the CDR3 does, leaving the germline J gene to fill in the end. Per the germline V gene, CDR1 is SGHTA and CDR2 is FQGNSA. J gave up 1 base and V 8 bases, and 8 bases lay outside the gene matches. CDR3 length: 15 residues.

On this clone: The sequenced fragment ends 3 residues before the CDR3 boundary, so the rest is inferred from the germline J gene. The chain recombines TRBV10-2 with TRBJ2-7; 8 nucleotides match TRBD2. The CDR3 contains 14 residues. Germline-derived CDR1 and CDR2 are WSHSY and SAAADI. V dropped 4 bases and J dropped 0; count of bases not matched to a gene: 2. The CDR3 spells CASSGLASSYEQYF. The covered CDR3 bases are TGCGCCAGCAGTGGACTAGCGTCCTCCTACGAG.